The 8 T cell receptor beta chains below come from one sample, sequenced in a study of T cell changes during pregnancy in multiple sclerosis. Using immunoSEQ multiplex PCR, the repertoire was profiled, and TCRdb retains in-frame clones only, with some absent. The sample lists around 75,000 clones, over 85% seen once, with about 0.14% in the top ten. This specimen was CD4+ T cells from peripheral blood mononuclear cells, taken after pregnancy. These receptors all stem from a female donor with multiple sclerosis, enrolled in a pregnancy study.

This sequence joins TRBV2 and TRBJ2-1; 12 bases are a match to TRBD2. CDR1 is SNHLY, CDR2 FYNNEI, per germline. CDR3 length: 16 residues. J gave up 7 bases and V 10 bases, and 14 bases lay outside the gene matches. CDR3 region: CAISSPTSGSRNEQFF. The CDR3 DNA is TGTGCCATAAGCAGCCCGACTAGCGGGAGTAGAAATGAGCAGTTCTTC.

The table lists this clone with a count of one. This chain links TRBV28 with TRBJ2-5; TRBD2 matches 10 bases. The germline gives CDR1 MDHEN, CDR2 SYDVKM. The CDR3 extends over 13 amino acids. V shed 7 bases, J shed 4 bases, and the junction held 3 bases outside the gene matches. CDR3 sequence: CASIPSGRETQYF. As DNA, the CDR3 is TGTGCCAGCATACCTAGCGGGAGAGAGACCCAGTACTTC. The full variable domain, in which reference TRBV28 and TRBJ2-5 provide the parts outside the CDR3, is DVKVTQSSRYLVKRTGEKVFLECVQDMDHENMFWYRQDPGLGLRLIYFSYDVKMKEKGDIPEGYSVSREKKERFSLILESASTNQTSMYLCASIPSGRETQYFGPGTRLLVL.

Concerning this clone: Germline and junction disagree at one end, which may indicate a read error. Other DNA sequences of this sample code for an identical CDR3. The V and J genes are TRBV9 and TRBJ2-3; a weak D match, TRBD2 (5 bases). This CDR3 region has 14 residues. Germline V gives CDR1 SGDLS, CDR2 YYNGEE. CDR3 protein: CASSSGVGTDTQYF. As DNA, the CDR3 is TGTGCTAGCAGCTCCGGGGTCGGCACAGATACGCAGTATTTT.

The V call is TRBV29-1, the J call TRBJ2-5, with 8 bases identical to TRBD2. The CDR3 extends over 13 amino acids. Germline loops: CDR1 SQVTM, CDR2 ANQGSEA. V gave up 8 bases and J gave up 5 bases; unmatched junction bases: 10. The CDR3 here is CSTSGGVWETQYF. The CDR3 DNA reads as TGCAGCACCTCCGGGGGGGTTTGGGAGACCCAGTACTTC.

The gene calls are TRBV2 and TRBJ2-5; 16 bases are a match to TRBD2. The germline V gene has CDR1 SNHLY and CDR2 FYNNEI. V lost 5 bases and J lost 5; bases outside the gene matches: 8. This CDR3 spans 17 amino acids. The CDR3 bases are TGTGCCAGCAGTCCACTGGGACTAGCGGGAGGGCGGGAGACCCAGTACTTC. This translates into CASSPLGLAGGRETQYF.

The V call is TRBV25-1, the J call TRBJ2-7, with TRBD2 matching 7 bases. Losses at the gene ends were 6 bases for V and 2 bases for J; bases not matched to a gene: 7. This CDR3 is 14 amino acids long. Germline-derived CDR1 and CDR2 are MGHDK and SYGVNS. The CDR3 bases are TGTGCCAGCAGGGGAGCGGGGCCCCCCTACGAGCAGTACTTC. Its translation is CASRGAGPPYEQYF.

V gene TRBV29-1 combines with J gene TRBJ1-1; D remains ambiguous. V was shortened by 7 bases and J by 6 bases, with 12 bases between the two germline ends. CDR1 is SQVTM, CDR2 ANQGSEA, per germline. The CDR3 extends over 11 amino acids. The CDR3 bases are TGCAGCGCTGCCTCCGAGGCTGAAGCTTTCTTT. This encodes CSAASEAEAFF. Based on the CDR3 plus reference TRBV29-1 and TRBJ1-1, the full variable domain is SAVISQKPSRDICQRGTSLTIQCQVDSQVTMMFWYRQQPGQSLTLIATANQGSEATYESGFVIDKFPISRPNLTFSTLTVSNMSPEDSSIYLCSAASEAEAFFGQGTRLTVV.

V usage is TRBV25-1 and J usage is TRBJ2-7, with a weak D call TRBD2 (6 bases). Germline loops: CDR1 MGHDK, CDR2 SYGVNS. V shed 1 base and J shed 4 bases, with 14 bases lying between them. This CDR3 is 15 amino acids long. CDR3 sequence (DNA): TGTGCCAGCAGTGAATCTCTTTCGGGGGTTTACGAGCAGTACTTC. It translates to CASSESLSGVYEQYF.